This TCR beta chain was profiled in a study of CD8 T cells in ankylosing spondylitis (dated by TCRdb to the late 2010s). Regarding the research as a whole: The study profiled T cell receptor beta repertoires in healthy donors and ankylosing spondylitis patients to find disease-linked TCR variants. The full study cohort comprised around 25 ankylosing spondylitis patients and some 110 healthy donors. Samples of peripheral blood were taken, and for ankylosing spondylitis patients, synovial fluid was collected as well. General conclusions and limits of the study: Significant enrichment of the disease-linked clones was reported in matched synovial fluid samples from ankylosing spondylitis patients. The disease-linked clones had a CD8+ phenotype and were found at relatively low frequencies in peripheral blood. Blood from ankylosing spondylitis patients appeared to be characterized by a TCR beta motif composed of eight highly homologous amino acid variants. Some of the motif variants had been reported before in the synovial fluid and blood of reactive arthritis patients, a finding that suggests common disease-initiation mechanisms.

Note on this clonotype: It lacks a known antigen. One base away there is no much larger clone; base qualities are not given.

These reads were obtained on an Illumina HiSeq 2500. TCR beta libraries were prepared by quantitative 5'-RACE with molecular barcodes. Turning to the authors' computational methods: To identify disease-linked TCR variants, a new computational method was used, one built on a probabilistic model of VDJ rearrangement. TCRdb reran the public reads through fastp at Q25 and MiXCR, keeping productive beta chains. Each entry is one CDR3 protein sequence, shown with its most common DNA and genes. The V and J calls and clone size come from TCRdb's table, not from the authors' own analysis. The sample data list 750,000 to 850,000 distinct CDR3 sequences, and around 11% of these were observed just once. The top ten clonotypes cover about 0.5% of the sample. Unmatched junction bases come to 5, with V trimmed by 3 bases and J by 2 bases. The germline V gene yields KGHDR for CDR1 and SFDVKD for CDR2. The cysteine opens and the phenylalanine closes a CDR3 of 17 amino acids. This entry keeps only the CDR3 DNA: 51 bases, framed from base 1.

Rearrangement joined TRBV24-1 to TRBJ2-5; 13 bases in between match TRBD2. The TCR sequence derives from a male donor with ankylosing spondylitis. Source material: blood, either unsorted or a sorted T cell fraction (not recorded which). The DNA sequence is TGTGCCACCAGTGATACCGGACTAGCGGGAGTTCAAGAGACCCAGTACTTC. Its protein reads: CATSDTGLAGVQETQYF.